The 9 T cell receptor beta chains below were found in one sample sequenced in a study of cytotoxic CD8 clonotypes in ibrutinib-treated CLL. Data came from immunoSEQ multiplex PCR; TCRdb stores just in-frame clones and leaves some out. The sample lists about 300,000 clones, approximately 76% seen once, with roughly 6% in the top ten. Here the sequenced sample was PBMCs, taken at disease progression, from a patient treated with ibrutinib. All receptors come from a human donor with chronic lymphocytic leukemia.

In nucleotides, the CDR3 is TGTGCCAGCAGGCTCAGGGGGCGAGCCTACGAGCAGTACTTC. It translates to CASRLRGRAYEQYF. The gene calls are TRBV6-1 and TRBJ2-7, with 8 bases lining up with TRBD1. The CDR3 is 14 amino acids. V lost 6 bases to trimming and J lost 2 bases; unmatched junction nucleotides: 6. Germline CDR1 MNHNS, CDR2 SASEGT.

V gene TRBV6-1 combines with J gene TRBJ1-2; possibly TRBD1 for D (5 bases). Germline V gives CDR1 MNHNS, CDR2 SASEGT. This CDR3 is built from 13 residues. V gave up 7 bases and J gave up 4 bases, with 13 bases separating them. The CDR3 sequence is CASIRSGTYGYTF. The CDR3, as DNA: TGTGCCAGCATTCGGTCAGGGACCTATGGCTACACCTTC.

The DNA for the CDR3 is TGCGCCAGCAAGGGCGTTAGCGGGAGCCGGGATGAGCAGTTCTTC. Its protein product is CASKGVSGSRDEQFF. V gene TRBV5-1 combines with J gene TRBJ2-1, with TRBD2 identical over 9 bases. Per the germline V gene, CDR1 is SGHRS and CDR2 is YFSETQ. This CDR3 spans 15 amino acids. J lost 8 bases, V lost 6 bases, and 12 bases had no gene match. Full variable domain (remainder filled in from reference TRBV5-1 and TRBJ2-1): KAGVTQTPRYLIKTRGQQVTLSCSPISGHRSVSWYQQTPGQGLQFLFEYFSETQRNKGNFPGRFSGRQFSNSRSEMNVSTLELGDSALYLCASKGVSGSRDEQFFGPGTRLTVL.

The chain has TRBV6-1 and TRBJ1-4, with D unresolved. Trimming cost V 5 bases and J 8 bases, with 18 bases left between them. The CDR3 runs 15 residues. Per germline, CDR1 MNHNS and CDR2 SASEGT. CDR3 DNA: TGTGCCAGCAGTCCCCTCGGTTCTTTTTTCGAAAAACTGTTTTTT. This translates into CASSPLGSFFEKLFF.

The CDR3 bases are TGTGCCAGCAGTCCGGGACACGAAACCTGTGACACCTTC. Translating it yields CASSPGHETCDTF. The rearrangement links TRBV6-6 to TRBJ1-2; the D gene is possibly TRBD1 (6 bases). Trimming shortened V by 5 bases and J by 12 bases, and 19 bases separated the two germline ends. CDR1 MNHNY and CDR2 SVGAGI come from the germline V gene (reference sequence). This CDR3 region has 13 residues.

This chain joins TRBV29-1 and TRBJ2-1; D not resolved. Germline V gene lookup returns CDR1 SQVTM and CDR2 ANQGSEA. V was shortened by 4 bases and J by 0 bases, with 19 bases between the two germline ends. The CDR3 covers 17 residues. CDR3 sequence: CSVVVPGMQSSYNEQFF. The CDR3 DNA reads TGCAGCGTTGTGGTGCCGGGTATGCAAAGCTCCTACAATGAGCAGTTCTTC.

This clone came up a few times. CDR3 sequence (DNA): TGTGCCAGCAGCTTACAGGGCGATCGCCGCGGCTACACCTTC. Its translation: CASSLQGDRRGYTF. The chain links TRBV6-1 to TRBJ1-2; D possibly corresponds to TRBD1 (6 bases). The germline gives CDR1 MNHNS, CDR2 SASEGT. The CDR3 spans 14 residues. With 6 bases removed from V and 8 bases from J, the gap between germline ends came to 19 bases.

V is TRBV5-4 and J is TRBJ1-4; weak D call: TRBD1 (6 bases). Trimming shortened V by 4 bases and J by 2 bases, and 18 bases separated the two germline ends. Germline CDR1 reads SGHNT; CDR2 reads YYREEE (reference sequence). This CDR3 is 17 amino acids long. Here the CDR3 DNA reads TGTGCCAGCAGCCCCAGGGGAAGGCGGGTGACTAATGAAAAACTGTTTTTT. This codes for CASSPRGRRVTNEKLFF. Using reference TRBV5-4 and TRBJ1-4 for the parts outside the CDR3, the full variable domain is ETGVTQSPTHLIKTRGQQVTLRCSSQSGHNTVSWYQQALGQGPQFIFQYYREEENGRGNFPPRFSGLQFPNYSSELNVNALELDDSALYLCASSPRGRRVTNEKLFFGSGTQLSVL.

This chain joins TRBV11-2 and TRBJ1-1, with D possibly matching TRBD1 (5 bases). CDR3 length: 14 residues. The V end was cut by 3 bases, the J end by 6 bases, with 14 bases between. Germline CDR1 and CDR2: SGHAT and FQNNGV. Written as DNA, the CDR3 is TGTGCCAGCAGCTTCCGGGGTAGGGGCGCTGAAGCTTTCTTT. Its protein product is CASSFRGRGAEAFF.